This T cell receptor beta chain was sequenced during a study of blood T cell repertoires in COVID-19. On the study more broadly: From the United States, Italy and Spain came samples of acute and convalescent COVID-19. T cells, B-cell-depleted T cells, or PBMCs supplied cDNA or gDNA.

Assay: immunoSEQ multiplex PCR; the TCRdb copy retains only in-frame clones and omits some. The sample has about 250,000 clones; roughly 85% are singletons. The germline gives CDR1 SGDLS, CDR2 YYNGEE. This CDR3 comprises 17 residues. Losses at the gene ends were 4 bases for V and 3 bases for J; bases not matched to a gene: 11. The clonotype originates from a woman aged 45-60 years with acute COVID-19. The material sequenced was PBMCs or T cells enriched from blood (not recorded which). This chain uses TRBV9 with TRBJ2-5; 11 bases match TRBD2. CDR3 in DNA: TGTGCCAGCAGCAACCCGACTAGCGGGGCCCCCGAAGAGACCCAGTACTTC. It is translated as CASSNPTSGAPEETQYF.